This is a list of T cell receptor beta chains from one sample in a study of neurological immune-mediated disorders. Each CDR3 protein gets one entry after TCRdb re-called the 5' RACE reads with MiXCR. The sample shows around 13,000 distinct CDR3 sequences, roughly 6.9% of them seen only once. The sample comprised CD8+ T cells from blood. These receptor sequences come from a woman aged 40 to 55 in good health. Each CDR3 is given with its conserved first and last residue. The order of the fields is clone size, V gene, J gene, D gene, CDR3 DNA, CDR3 protein. A D gene is named only where the DNA matches it firmly. The size entry gives once, few, many or a size class.

clone size: many
V gene: TRBV7-9
J gene: TRBJ2-7
D gene: .
CDR3 DNA: TGTGCCAGCAGCCGGAGAGTTCACGAGCAGTACTTC
CDR3 protein: CASSRRVHEQYF

clone size: many
V gene: TRBV7-6
J gene: TRBJ2-7
D gene: TRBD1
CDR3 DNA: TGTGCCAGCAGCCCCCAGGGGGACGCATACTCCTACGAGCAGTACTTC
CDR3 protein: CASSPQGDAYSYEQYF

clone size: many
V gene: TRBV12-3/TRBV12-4
J gene: TRBJ2-7
D gene: .
CDR3 DNA: TGTGCCAGCAGTTTAGCCGGGCCACCCTACGAGCAGTACTTC
CDR3 protein: CASSLAGPPYEQYF

clone size: many
V gene: TRBV6-2/TRBV6-3
J gene: TRBJ2-4
D gene: .
CDR3 DNA: TGTGCCAGCAGTTTAGGGAACATTCAGTACTTC
CDR3 protein: CASSLGNIQYF

clone size: many
V gene: TRBV2
J gene: TRBJ2-6
D gene: .
CDR3 DNA: TGTGCCAGCAGATCAGGGAGCTCTGGGGCCAACGTCCTGACTTTC
CDR3 protein: CASRSGSSGANVLTF

clone size: many
V gene: TRBV4-1
J gene: TRBJ1-5
D gene: .
CDR3 DNA: TGCGCCAGCAGCCCCCGGGAGGCCCGGTATAACGGTCAGCCCCAGCATTTT
CDR3 protein: CASSPREARYNGQPQHF

clone size: many
V gene: TRBV4-1
J gene: TRBJ2-5
D gene: .
CDR3 DNA: TGCGCCAGCAGCCAGAGGTTGGGGTGGGAGACCCAGTACTTC
CDR3 protein: CASSQRLGWETQYF

clone size: many
V gene: TRBV21-1
J gene: TRBJ2-3
D gene: .
CDR3 DNA: TGTGCCAGCAGCACGTACCCCGGTGGGAGGGCCGCAGATACGCAGTATTTT
CDR3 protein: CASSTYPGGRAADTQYF

clone size: many
V gene: TRBV15
J gene: TRBJ2-2
D gene: .
CDR3 DNA: TGTGCCACCAGCAGTCCAGGGTCGGTGAACGCCGGGGAGCTGTTTTTT
CDR3 protein: CATSSPGSVNAGELFF

clone size: many
V gene: TRBV7-8
J gene: TRBJ2-5
D gene: TRBD2
CDR3 DNA: TGTGCCAGCAGCCCCATAGCGGGAAACCAAGAGACCCAGTACTTC
CDR3 protein: CASSPIAGNQETQYF

clone size: many
V gene: TRBV30
J gene: TRBJ2-7
D gene: .
CDR3 DNA: TGTGCGGTAGCGAGCCCTTACGAGCAGTACTTC
CDR3 protein: CAVASPYEQYF

clone size: many
V gene: TRBV9
J gene: TRBJ2-7
D gene: TRBD1
CDR3 DNA: TGTGCCAGCAGCGACGGACAGGGATACGAGCAGTACTTC
CDR3 protein: CASSDGQGYEQYF

clone size: many
V gene: TRBV11-2
J gene: TRBJ1-2
D gene: .
CDR3 DNA: TGTGCCAGCAGCCCGCCAACCCATGACACTCGAAAGTGGCGTGGCTACACCTTC
CDR3 protein: CASSPPTHDTRKWRGYTF

clone size: medium-sized
V gene: TRBV5-1
J gene: TRBJ2-2
D gene: .
CDR3 DNA: TGCGCCAGCAGCTTGGCCGGAGGCGGGATAGGTTTCGCCGGGGAGCTGTTTTTT
CDR3 protein: CASSLAGGGIGFAGELFF

clone size: many
V gene: TRBV5-1
J gene: TRBJ2-1
D gene: .
CDR3 DNA: TGCGCCAGCACCTCGACCCTAAGCGGGACAACCAGAAGTCCCGACAATGAGCAGTTCTTC
CDR3 protein: CASTSTLSGTTRSPDNEQFF

clone size: many
V gene: TRBV11-2
J gene: TRBJ2-7
D gene: TRBD2
CDR3 DNA: TGTGCCAGCAGGGGGACTAGCGGCTACTACGAGCAGTACTTC
CDR3 protein: CASRGTSGYYEQYF

clone size: many
V gene: TRBV4-2
J gene: TRBJ2-2
D gene: TRBD2
CDR3 DNA: TGTGCCAGCAGCCTCACTAGCGGGGGGGCCCGCGCGGAGCTGTTTTTT
CDR3 protein: CASSLTSGGARAELFF

clone size: many
V gene: TRBV5-1
J gene: TRBJ1-5
D gene: .
CDR3 DNA: TGCGCCAGCAGCTTGGCCGGGATCGGAAATCAGCCCCAGCATTTT
CDR3 protein: CASSLAGIGNQPQHF

clone size: many
V gene: TRBV20-1
J gene: TRBJ1-2
D gene: .
CDR3 DNA: TGCAGTGCTACCTTCACCGGGACAACATTTGTGTGGGATGGCTACACCTTC
CDR3 protein: CSATFTGTTFVWDGYTF

clone size: many
V gene: TRBV29-1
J gene: TRBJ1-1
D gene: TRBD1
CDR3 DNA: TGCAGCGTTGAAGATGACAGGGAGGATACTGAAGCTTTCTTT
CDR3 protein: CSVEDDREDTEAFF

clone size: many
V gene: TRBV12-1
J gene: TRBJ2-2
D gene: .
CDR3 DNA: TGTGCCAGCAGCTTTGTAGCCGGGGAGCTGTTTTTT
CDR3 protein: CASSFVAGELFF

clone size: many
V gene: TRBV20-1
J gene: TRBJ2-7
D gene: TRBD2
CDR3 DNA: TGCAGTGCTAGAGAATCTAGCGGGGCCCCCTACGAGCAGTACTTC
CDR3 protein: CSARESSGAPYEQYF

clone size: many
V gene: TRBV4-1
J gene: TRBJ2-3
D gene: TRBD2
CDR3 DNA: TGCGCCAGCAGCCTCGGGACTAGCGGGAGGGCTGATACGCAGTATTTT
CDR3 protein: CASSLGTSGRADTQYF

clone size: many
V gene: TRBV6-5
J gene: TRBJ2-1
D gene: .
CDR3 DNA: TGTGCCAGCAGCCCCGGGGGTGGGGATGAGCAGTTCTTC
CDR3 protein: CASSPGGGDEQFF

clone size: many
V gene: TRBV10-2
J gene: TRBJ1-2
D gene: .
CDR3 DNA: TGCGCCAGCAGTTCGGGACATCACCCGGGCAACTATGGCTACACCTTC
CDR3 protein: CASSSGHHPGNYGYTF

clone size: many
V gene: TRBV19
J gene: TRBJ2-1
D gene: .
CDR3 DNA: TGTGCCAGTAGTCCTGGGACAACATCATACAATGAGCAGTTCTTC
CDR3 protein: CASSPGTTSYNEQFF

clone size: many
V gene: TRBV5-6
J gene: TRBJ2-7
D gene: TRBD2
CDR3 DNA: TGTGCCAGCAGCTTGGCCGGGGGGTCCCTCCACGAGCAGTACTTC
CDR3 protein: CASSLAGGSLHEQYF

clone size: many
V gene: TRBV12-5
J gene: TRBJ1-5
D gene: TRBD1
CDR3 DNA: TGTGCTAGTGGTTTAGGACAGGGGGCCAATCAGCCCCAGCATTTT
CDR3 protein: CASGLGQGANQPQHF

clone size: many
V gene: TRBV6-1
J gene: TRBJ1-5
D gene: .
CDR3 DNA: TGTGCCAGCAGTAAATCTCCCGGGGTTCAGCCCCAGCATTTT
CDR3 protein: CASSKSPGVQPQHF

clone size: many
V gene: TRBV5-1
J gene: TRBJ2-1
D gene: TRBD2
CDR3 DNA: TGCGCCAGCACAGTCGGGGGGGCGCAGCTGTTCTTC
CDR3 protein: CASTVGGAQLFF

clone size: many
V gene: TRBV12-3/TRBV12-4
J gene: TRBJ1-2
D gene: .
CDR3 DNA: TGTGCCAGCACCCTAGGGGGGGCAGGGCCCTATCCTTATGGCTACACCTTC
CDR3 protein: CASTLGGAGPYPYGYTF

clone size: many
V gene: TRBV7-7
J gene: TRBJ2-7
D gene: TRBD1
CDR3 DNA: TGTGCCAGCAGCGCAGGGACAGGGGGCGCGTACGAGCAGTACTTC
CDR3 protein: CASSAGTGGAYEQYF

clone size: many
V gene: TRBV5-1
J gene: TRBJ1-1
D gene: .
CDR3 DNA: TGCGCCAGCAGCTTGTTCGGGGACGCTGAAGCTTTCTTT
CDR3 protein: CASSLFGDAEAFF

clone size: many
V gene: TRBV24-1
J gene: TRBJ2-1
D gene: TRBD2
CDR3 DNA: TGTGCCACCAGTGATCTTAGCGGGAGGGCCGGCAATGAGCAGTTCTTC
CDR3 protein: CATSDLSGRAGNEQFF

clone size: many
V gene: TRBV11-2
J gene: TRBJ2-3
D gene: TRBD2
CDR3 DNA: TGTGCCAGCGTACCGAGCGGGAACACAGATACGCAGTATTTT
CDR3 protein: CASVPSGNTDTQYF